The 11 T cell receptor beta chains below all came from one sample that was sequenced in a study of low-dose radiotherapy and immunotherapy resistance in tumors (dated by TCRdb to between 2021 and 2024). Sample time point, as interpreted from the label and publication: before trial treatment. Instrument on record: Illumina MiniSeq. Superscript III and a set of TRAV- and TRBV-specific primers were used to synthesize first-strand cDNA, so that both TCRalpha and TCRbeta chains were covered. TCRs were amplified with Phusion for around 20 PCR cycles, with a constant-region primer paired with the adapter attached to the V primers. TCRdb took the public reads, trimmed them with fastp at Q25, ran MiXCR for clone calling and kept in-frame beta chains. Duplicate CDR3 protein sequences are folded into a single record with the most common DNA and genes. Present in this sample are some 88,000 distinct CDR3 sequences, 9.4% of which were seen just once. Of the sample, 0.95% to 1.3% falls within the top ten clones.

The source material was PBMCs, sampled before treatment. The receptor set was obtained from a male donor with prostate cancer.

This clonotype was observed at least ten times. This chain connects TRBV7-9 to TRBJ1-1, with a tentative D call TRBD1 (5 bases). The CDR3 length is 14 residues. V shed 4 bases and J shed 0 bases, with 9 bases lying between them. Germline V CDR1 and CDR2: SEHNR, FQNEAQ (reference sequence). CDR3 amino acids: CASSYLTVNTEAFF. The CDR3 coding sequence is TGTGCCAGCAGCTACCTGACAGTGAACACTGAAGCTTTCTTT.

The CDR3 here is CASSPRVLAGGLPNEQFF. The CDR3 DNA reads as TGTGCCAGCAGCCCCCGGGTACTAGCGGGAGGACTCCCCAATGAGCAGTTCTTC. V and J are TRBV14 and TRBJ2-1; 12 bases fit TRBD2. Germline CDR1 is SGHDN and CDR2 is FVKESK. J was trimmed by 6 bases and V by 4 bases; bases with no gene match: 13. The CDR3 extends over 18 amino acids.

This clonotype was seen at least ten times. V gene TRBV27 combines with J gene TRBJ1-1; tentative D call: TRBD1 (5 bases). The germline V gene has CDR1 MNHEY and CDR2 SMNVEV (reference sequence). The CDR3 is 15 residues long. Deletions cut 2 bases from V and 10 bases from J, with 20 bases between. The CDR3 sequence: CASSLVFQGVLPAFF. The CDR3, as DNA: TGTGCCAGCAGTTTAGTGTTCCAGGGCGTCCTTCCAGCTTTCTTT.

This clonotype was observed at least ten times. The J gene is TRBJ2-4, the V gene TRBV7-9; D is uncertain. Trimming removed 3 bases at V and 7 bases at J, with 4 bases between. There are 11 residues in the CDR3. Germline V gives CDR1 SEHNR, CDR2 FQNEAQ (reference sequence). The chain's CDR3 is CASSLGNIQYF. The DNA for the CDR3 is TGTGCCAGCAGCTTGGGGAACATTCAGTACTTC.

At least ten counts were recorded for this clonotype. The V and J genes are TRBV27 and TRBJ2-1; TRBD2 agrees at 10 bases. With V trimmed by 1 base and J by 5 bases, 5 bases remained unmatched. The CDR3 is made up of 16 amino acids. CDR1 MNHEY and CDR2 SMNVEV come from the germline V gene (reference sequence). In DNA, the CDR3 is TGTGCCAGCAGTTTATTTCCTAGCGGGAGTCACAATGAGCAGTTCTTC. Translating it yields CASSLFPSGSHNEQFF.

This clonotype was counted at least ten times. The V gene is TRBV20-1, the J gene TRBJ1-5, with 9 bases aligning to TRBD1. The CDR3 length is 13 residues. Looked up from germline, CDR1 is DFQATT and CDR2 is SNEGSKA (reference sequence). The V and J ends lost 5 bases and 5 bases, in that order; junction bases with no gene match: 4. The CDR3 DNA reads as TGCAGTGCTGCGACAGGGGGGGATCAGCCCCAGCATTTT. It encodes CSAATGGDQPQHF.

This clonotype came up many times. The chain combines TRBV27 with TRBJ1-5, with D possibly matching TRBD1 (5 bases). CDR1 and CDR2 (germline): MNHEY, SMNVEV (reference sequence). The CDR3 consists of 15 residues. Trimming left V 3 bases short and J 5 bases short, with 14 bases between. CDR3 nucleotides: TGTGCCAGCAGTTTTGCAGGGCATGGCGATCAGCCCCAGCATTTT. It specifies CASSFAGHGDQPQHF.

This clonotype was recorded at least ten times. The chain carries TRBV28 and TRBJ2-7; 9 nucleotides match TRBD2. The J segment lost 6 bases and the V segment lost 2 bases, leaving 5 bases of the junction unmatched. The CDR3 runs 14 residues. The germline gives CDR1 MDHEN, CDR2 SYDVKM. The chain's CDR3 is CASSLAGGSREQYF. CDR3 coding DNA: TGTGCCAGCAGTTTAGCGGGAGGGTCCCGCGAGCAGTACTTC.

Many counts were recorded for this clonotype. The rearrangement uses TRBV7-8 and TRBJ1-3; possible D gene TRBD1, 5 bases. There are 15 residues in the CDR3. CDR1 SGHVS and CDR2 FQNEAQ come from the germline V gene. The V end was cut by 5 bases, the J end by 2 bases, with 13 bases between. In DNA, the CDR3 is TGTGCCAGCAGCGGAGGGGCCAGAGCTGGAAACACCATATATTTT. It is translated as CASSGGARAGNTIYF.

This clonotype was seen repeatedly, ten times or more. The gene calls are TRBV2 and TRBJ1-6, with D maybe TRBD1 (5 bases). Looked up from germline, CDR1 is SNHLY and CDR2 is FYNNEI. V was trimmed by 4 bases and J by 3 bases, leaving 16 bases between them. This CDR3 has 17 amino acids. The CDR3 DNA follows: TGTGCCAGCAGTGTGCGGGGACTAAATTTCTATAATTCACCCCTCCACTTT. Translating it yields CASSVRGLNFYNSPLHF.

At least ten counts were recorded for this clonotype. The chain joins TRBV5-4 to TRBJ2-3, with TRBD2 as a possible D gene (6 bases). With 4 bases removed from V and 0 bases from J, the gap between germline ends came to 15 bases. Germline CDR1 reads SGHNT; CDR2 reads YYREEE (reference sequence). The CDR3 sequence is 16 residues long. CDR3 DNA: TGTGCCAGCAGCCCTGAGGTAGCGGCTAGCACAGATACGCAGTATTTT. It specifies CASSPEVAASTDTQYF. The variable domain in full, completed from reference TRBV5-4 and TRBJ2-3, reads ETGVTQSPTHLIKTRGQQVTLRCSSQSGHNTVSWYQQALGQGPQFIFQYYREEENGRGNFPPRFSGLQFPNYSSELNVNALELDDSALYLCASSPEVAASTDTQYFGPGTRLTVL.